This T cell receptor (beta chain) was recovered during a study of cytotoxic CD8 clonotypes in ibrutinib-treated CLL. Looked up from germline, CDR1 is MDHEN and CDR2 is SYDVKM. CDR3 length equals 15 residues. V was pared by 7 bases and J by 4 bases, with 11 bases of the junction left unmatched. Some clones are missing from TCRdb's copy, which holds only in-frame ones; the method was immunoSEQ multiplex PCR. This table holds 30,000 to 50,000 clones, roughly two thirds found once. The chain is built from TRBV28 and TRBJ2-3, with 7 bases fitting TRBD2. This clonotype originated in a human donor with chronic lymphocytic leukemia. Specimen: PBMCs, collected at disease progression, from a patient treated with ibrutinib. The CDR3 region has the DNA TGTGCCAGCAACCCTCCGCGGGAGATTGCAGATACGCAGTATTTT. Its translation: CASNPPREIADTQYF.